These T cell receptor beta chains were read from a single sample in a study of early T cells in non-severe SARS-CoV-2 infection. MiXCR, applied by TCRdb to the 5' RACE reads, yields one record per CDR3 protein. This table holds approximately 45,000 distinct CDR3 sequences, approximately 11% found once. Sequences were obtained from whole blood. The source of these receptors is an adult who was a healthcare worker with PCR-confirmed SARS-CoV-2 infection or an uninfected control (not recorded which). CDR3s include the opening cysteine and the closing phenylalanine or tryptophan. The D gene is left open where the match is weak. For some rows the clone size is stated as once, few or many, or as a class when expanded; others skip it.

V	J	D	size	DNA	CDR3
TRBV19	TRBJ1-2	NA	many	TGTGCCAGTAGGACCACGGAGACCTATGGCTACACCTTC	CASRTTETYGYTF
TRBV7-2	TRBJ2-5	NA	many	TGTGCCAGCAGTAGCCCGAGAGCGATTGAAGAGACCCAGTACTTC	CASSSPRAIEETQYF
TRBV6-6	TRBJ2-1	TRBD2	few	TGTGCCAGCATAAAGTCTAGCGGGGGGGCGTACAATGAGCAGTTCTTC	CASIKSSGGAYNEQFF
TRBV7-2	TRBJ1-1	TRBD1	many	TGTGCCAGCAGCCCGGACAGGGTAAAAGCTTTCTTT	CASSPDRVKAFF
TRBV30	TRBJ2-7	NA	NA	TGTGCCTGGAGGCAGGGTTTCTCCTACGAGCAGTACTTC	CAWRQGFSYEQYF
TRBV2	TRBJ2-3	TRBD2	many	TGTGCCAGCAGGCTAGCGGGGGCCATTACAGATACGCAGTATTTT	CASRLAGAITDTQYF
TRBV4-2	TRBJ2-3	TRBD2	NA	TGTGCCAGCAGCCAAGATGCGGGGGGATCCGCCTCGGCGCAGTATTTT	CASSQDAGGSASAQYF
TRBV7-2	TRBJ1-4	NA	many	TGTGCCAGCAGCAAGGGGGGTGGGGCCGGTGAAAAACTGTTTTTT	CASSKGGGAGEKLFF
TRBV7-9	TRBJ2-7	NA	many	TGTGCCAGCACCGAGCAGGGGAACCACGAGCAGTACTTC	CASTEQGNHEQYF
TRBV10-3	TRBJ1-6	TRBD1	NA	TGTGCCCTAGGACAGGGGGCCAATTCACCCCTCCACTTT	CALGQGANSPLHF
TRBV5-1	TRBJ2-7	TRBD1	many	TGCGCCAGCAGCTTTGGGGACAGGCCCCCCTACGAGCAGTACTTC	CASSFGDRPPYEQYF
TRBV3-1	TRBJ2-2	NA	NA	TGTGCCAGCAGCCTTACAGAGAACACCGGGGAGCTGTTTTTT	CASSLTENTGELFF
TRBV30	TRBJ2-7	NA	many	TGTGCCTGGAGTGTAATTGTCGGAAAGCAGTACTTC	CAWSVIVGKQYF
TRBV7-9	TRBJ1-6	NA	NA	TGTGCCAGCAGCCGGGTTGAGAATTCACCCCTCCACTTT	CASSRVENSPLHF
TRBV20-1	TRBJ2-3	TRBD2	NA	TGCAGCGGGGGGACTAGTCGACCAGATACGCAGTATTTT	CSGGTSRPDTQYF
TRBV21-1	TRBJ2-7	NA	few	TGTGCCAGCCAGGGTTGTCCCTACGAGCAGTACTTC	CASQGCPYEQYF
TRBV12-3/TRBV12-4	TRBJ1-5	NA	many	TGTGCCAGCAGTTTGACGCTAGGGAATCAGCCCCAGCATTTT	CASSLTLGNQPQHF
TRBV9	TRBJ1-3	NA	NA	TGTGCCAGCAGCGGGAAGGAGGGAAACACCATATATTTT	CASSGKEGNTIYF
TRBV20-1	TRBJ1-1	TRBD1	many	TGCAAACCGGGACAGGGGGCTAATACTGAAGCTTTCTTT	CKPGQGANTEAFF
TRBV29-1	TRBJ1-1	NA	NA	TGCAGCGTTGGTTGGGCAACCGGCAACACTGAAGCTTTCTTT	CSVGWATGNTEAFF